This T cell receptor (beta chain) comes out of a study of human T cells and chemical hapten exposure (dated by TCRdb to the early 2020s). For the wider study: For sensitization, 2% DPC in acetone was applied to a 2 cm by 2 cm area of upper inner arm skin. Each blood RNA sample was used to sequence both TCR alpha and TCR beta chains. For TCR sequencing, blood came from approximately 29 alopecia patients at anywhere from one to four time points (pre-sensitization, 2, 6 and 24 weeks). Libraries were combined into a pool for sequencing, and differences in TCR yield between samples came mainly from small differences in library volumes within the pool. Most of the patients in the cohort were female, and the cohort covered alopecia areata with under or over 50% scalp involvement, alopecia totalis and alopecia universalis. Patch testing was done on the upper back using Finn chambers containing 0.01% DPC, and results were scored after 6 days according to International Contact Dermatitis Research Group standards. In alopecia patients, the study followed how the peripheral blood TCR repertoire changed in vivo over primary and secondary sensitization to diphenylcyclopropenone (DPC), a hapten. Weekly therapeutic DPC doses were additionally applied to the scalp of patients throughout the roughly 23-week study period. Blood samples were taken from patients before sensitization (week 0) and then at 2, 6 and about 24 weeks after DPC sensitization.

For this clonotype: What this receptor recognizes is not known. Per-base quality was not reported, and no clone a single base away is much larger than it.

Library method: RACE. Data came from a NextSeq 500. During library preparation, unique molecular identifiers were attached to individual cDNA molecules so that TCRs could be counted quantitatively and reproducibly. In the paper's pipeline: A median of around 96,000 TCRs per sample was observed, with a range of about 20,000 to 700,000. V, J and CDR3 annotation of the TCR reads was performed with the Decombinator software suite. To make PS versus PT1 abundance plots, every sample was subsampled to the same number of TCRs (28,000). TCRs were defined as expanded if absent before sensitization and observed at least eight times at the 2-week time point. TCRdb ran its own pipeline on the public reads, namely fastp trimming at Q25 and MiXCR clone calling, and kept in-frame beta chains. CDR3 protein duplicates are merged, each entry listing the most common genes and DNA. The V and J calls shown here were made by TCRdb, not taken from the authors' results. In this sample the table shows tens of thousands of distinct CDR3 sequences, 10% of which occur a single time. The ten top clones hold 25% to 35% of the sample.

What the study reported, not specific to this receptor: Alopecia, a presumed autoimmune disease, was present in all patients, so the immune response of the patients might differ from that of healthy individuals. DPC sensitization did not change how many TCRs were above 1 in 1000 frequency, and no evidence was found of alterations in global repertoire structure. Repeated subsampling changed both the strength of the expansion versus patch-test correlation and the threshold at which that correlation became significant. Expanded TCRs formed significantly more large CDR3 similarity clusters than pre-sensitization or healthy control sets, consistent with antigen-driven responses. Patch test score was positively correlated with the number of PT1 expanded TCRs, with significance at thresholds 8, 16 and 32 but not at 4.

CDR1 and CDR2, per the germline V gene, are SQVTM and ANQGSEA. Compared with germline, V lacks 4 bases and J lacks 4 bases; bases without a gene match: 4. The cysteine opens and the phenylalanine closes a CDR3 of 13 amino acids. Only the CDR3 DNA is retained, 39 bases long and in frame from the first base. This specimen's time point label, per the study, means: pre-sensitization, week 0. The treatment or condition label, as the study defines it: therapeutic diphenylcyclopropenone sensitization with weekly scalp DPC. Total RNA was extracted from unfractionated whole blood that had been collected in Tempus Blood RNA tubes. At every patch-test visit, the blood draw took place before the patch test was put on. To be eligible, patients had to be aged 18 to 70, diagnosed with alopecia and judged suitable for DPC therapy, while pregnant patients were excluded.

The rearrangement combines TRBV29-1 with TRBJ1-2; 9 bases in the junction line up with TRBD1. This receptor was identified in a man aged 50-60 years with alopecia areata. Some clones in this sample may be carry-over from other donors' samples. The sample consisted of whole blood, taken in connection with sensitization to the hapten diphenylcyclopropenone (DPC). The base sequence is TGCAGCGTTGGGACAGGGGCGGGCTATGGCTACACCTTC. This sequence encodes CSVGTGAGYGYTF.